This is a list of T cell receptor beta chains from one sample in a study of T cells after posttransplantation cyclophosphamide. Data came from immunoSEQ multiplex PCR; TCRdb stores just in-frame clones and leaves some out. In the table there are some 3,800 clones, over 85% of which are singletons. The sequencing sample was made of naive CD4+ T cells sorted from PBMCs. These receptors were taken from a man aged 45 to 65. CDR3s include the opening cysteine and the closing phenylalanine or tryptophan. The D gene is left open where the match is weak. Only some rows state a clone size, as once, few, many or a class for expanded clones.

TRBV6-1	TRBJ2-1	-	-	CASSSVSSLEQFF	TGTGCCAGCAGCAGTGTGTCATCGTTAGAGCAGTTCTTC
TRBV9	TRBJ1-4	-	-	CASSVLPSNEKLFF	TGTGCCAGCAGCGTACTTCCCTCTAATGAAAAACTGTTTTTT
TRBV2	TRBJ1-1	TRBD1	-	CASGTGGRWTEAFF	TGTGCCAGCGGGACAGGGGGAAGATGGACTGAAGCTTTCTTT
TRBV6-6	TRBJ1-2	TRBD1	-	CASSYGSGGHDYGYTF	TGTGCCAGCAGTTATGGATCAGGGGGCCACGACTATGGCTACACCTTC
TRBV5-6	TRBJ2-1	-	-	CASSLGPLGINNEQFF	TGTGCCAGCAGCTTGGGCCCCCTCGGTATAAACAATGAGCAGTTCTTC
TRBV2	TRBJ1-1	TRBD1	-	CASSDVSDRGKGEAFF	TGTGCCAGCAGTGACGTTTCGGACAGGGGTAAAGGGGAAGCTTTCTTT
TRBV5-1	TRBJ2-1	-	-	CASSLTHEQFF	TGCGCCAGCAGCTTAACTCATGAGCAGTTCTTC
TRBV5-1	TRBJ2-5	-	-	CASSFQQETQYF	TGCGCCAGCAGCTTCCAACAAGAGACCCAGTACTTC
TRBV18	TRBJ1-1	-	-	CASSPFSRQGTEAFF	TGTGCCAGCTCACCATTTAGTAGGCAGGGGACTGAAGCTTTCTTT
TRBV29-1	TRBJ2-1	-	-	CSVDRGADNEQFF	TGCAGCGTTGATCGCGGGGCGGACAATGAGCAGTTCTTC
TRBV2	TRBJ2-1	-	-	CATSVDIGGYNEQFF	TGTGCCACCTCGGTGGATATCGGGGGATACAATGAGCAGTTCTTC
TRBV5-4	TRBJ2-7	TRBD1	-	CASSPTGGNAYEQYF	TGTGCCAGCAGTCCAACAGGGGGCAACGCCTACGAGCAGTACTTC
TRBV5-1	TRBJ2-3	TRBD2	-	CASSLPSGTADTQYF	TGCGCCAGCAGCTTGCCTAGCGGGACCGCAGATACGCAGTATTTT
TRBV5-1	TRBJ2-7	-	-	CASSLVGGMVYEQYF	TGCGCCAGCAGCTTGGTTGGCGGGATGGTCTACGAGCAGTACTTC
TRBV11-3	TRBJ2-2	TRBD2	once	CATRLWLAGEGELFF	TGTGCCACGCGACTGTGGCTAGCGGGAGAGGGGGAGCTGTTTTTT
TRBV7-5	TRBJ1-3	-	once	CASSFFSGNTIYF	TGTGCCAGCAGCTTCTTCTCTGGAAACACCATATATTTT
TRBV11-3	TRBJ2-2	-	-	CASSPRTATGELFF	TGTGCCAGCAGCCCGAGGACAGCCACCGGGGAGCTGTTTTTT
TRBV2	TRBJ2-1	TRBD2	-	CAGAGLAGAEIYNEQFF	TGTGCCGGGGCGGGACTAGCGGGAGCTGAAATCTACAATGAGCAGTTCTTC
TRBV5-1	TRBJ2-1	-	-	CASSLEGRGAYEQFF	TGCGCCAGCAGCTTGGAAGGCAGGGGCGCCTATGAGCAGTTCTTC
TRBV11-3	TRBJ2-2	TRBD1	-	CASSSGTGFGGGELFF	TGTGCCAGCAGTTCCGGGACAGGGTTCGGCGGCGGGGAGCTGTTTTTT
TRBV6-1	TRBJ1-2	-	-	CASSEEQGHGYTF	TGTGCCAGCAGTGAGGAACAGGGCCATGGCTACACCTTC
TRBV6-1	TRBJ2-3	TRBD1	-	CASWDRPTDTQYF	TGTGCCAGCTGGGACAGGCCCACAGATACGCAGTATTTT
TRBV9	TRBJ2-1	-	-	CASSVEVGGNEQFF	TGTGCCAGCAGCGTAGAGGTTGGGGGGAATGAGCAGTTCTTC
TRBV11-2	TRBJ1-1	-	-	CASSFNRRTEAFF	TGTGCCAGCAGCTTTAACAGGCGCACTGAAGCTTTCTTT
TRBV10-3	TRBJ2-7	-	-	CAISELETGEQYF	TGTGCCATCAGTGAGTTGGAGACGGGGGAGCAGTACTTC
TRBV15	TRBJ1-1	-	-	CATSRVLSEAFF	TGTGCCACCAGCAGAGTACTCTCCGAAGCTTTCTTT
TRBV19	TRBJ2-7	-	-	CASSISGLTEQYF	TGTGCCAGTAGTATTTCAGGGCTTACCGAGCAGTACTTC
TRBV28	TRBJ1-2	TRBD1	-	CASSSRPGQTNYGYTF	TGTGCCAGCAGTTCACGGCCGGGACAGACTAACTATGGCTACACCTTC
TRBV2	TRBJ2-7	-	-	CASRSTTHAEQYF	TGTGCCAGCCGATCAACTACCCACGCCGAGCAGTACTTC
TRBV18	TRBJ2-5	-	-	CASSPSGETQYF	TGTGCCAGCTCACCATCGGGGGAGACCCAGTACTTC
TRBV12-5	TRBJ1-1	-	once	CASASGTEAFF	TGTGCTAGTGCGTCGGGGACTGAAGCTTTCTTT
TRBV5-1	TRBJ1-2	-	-	CASKVVTGKNYGYTF	TGCGCCAGCAAAGTAGTAACAGGAAAGAACTATGGCTACACCTTC
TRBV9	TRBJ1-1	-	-	CASRRDSNTEAFF	TGTGCCAGCAGGCGAGATTCGAACACTGAAGCTTTCTTT
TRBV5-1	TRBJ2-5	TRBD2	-	CASSLIPSGDFGTQYF	TGCGCCAGCAGCTTAATCCCAAGCGGGGATTTCGGGACCCAGTACTTC
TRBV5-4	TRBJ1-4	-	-	CASSPEGGRFEKLFF	TGTGCCAGCAGCCCAGAGGGAGGGAGGTTCGAAAAACTGTTTTTT
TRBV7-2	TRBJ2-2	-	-	CASSLVGGIRNTGELFF	TGTGCCAGCAGCTTAGTTGGGGGGATCCGCAACACCGGGGAGCTGTTTTTT
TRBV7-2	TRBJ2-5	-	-	CASSREGGDETQYF	TGTGCCAGCAGCAGAGAGGGAGGAGACGAGACCCAGTACTTC
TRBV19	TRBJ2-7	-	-	CASSIGAVSSYEQYF	TGTGCCAGTAGTATCGGTGCGGTAAGCTCCTACGAGCAGTACTTC
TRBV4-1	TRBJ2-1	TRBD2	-	CASSQEAGVRYNEQFF	TGCGCCAGCAGCCAAGAAGCGGGAGTCCGTTACAATGAGCAGTTCTTC
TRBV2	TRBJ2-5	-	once	CASSEAPAGDQYF	TGTGCCAGCAGTGAAGCGCCCGCCGGGGACCAGTACTTC
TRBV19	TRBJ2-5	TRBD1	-	CASSTRGTGGQETQYF	TGTGCCAGTAGTACCCGTGGGACAGGGGGCCAAGAGACCCAGTACTTC
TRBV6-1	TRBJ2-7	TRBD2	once	CASSSGGATYEQYF	TGTGCCAGCTCAAGCGGGGGCGCTACCTACGAGCAGTACTTC
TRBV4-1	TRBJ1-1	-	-	CASSHPILTGYTEAFF	TGCGCCAGCAGCCACCCGATATTAACAGGGTACACTGAAGCTTTCTTT
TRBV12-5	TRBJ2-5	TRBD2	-	CASGSSGTSRGETQYF	TGTGCTAGTGGTTCCTCCGGGACTAGCAGGGGAGAGACCCAGTACTTC
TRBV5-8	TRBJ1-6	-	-	CASSQTGTRDSPLHF	TGTGCCAGCAGCCAGACCGGGACAAGAGACTCCCCCCTCCACTTT
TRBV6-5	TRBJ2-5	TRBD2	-	CASSLDGGDRETQYF	TGTGCCAGCTCCTTAGACGGGGGGGATCGAGAGACCCAGTACTTC
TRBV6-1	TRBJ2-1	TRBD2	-	CASRTSGSLNEQFF	TGTGCCAGCAGGACTAGCGGGAGTTTAAATGAGCAGTTCTTC
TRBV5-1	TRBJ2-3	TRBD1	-	CASSGGSLTGGITDTQYF	TGCGCCAGCAGCGGTGGGTCCCTGACAGGGGGTATCACAGATACGCAGTATTTT
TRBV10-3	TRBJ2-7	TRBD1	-	CAATGTEGPYEQYF	TGTGCCGCAACCGGGACAGAGGGTCCCTACGAGCAGTACTTC
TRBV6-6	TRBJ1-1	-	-	CASRPTLTGNTEAFF	TGTGCCAGCAGACCCACGCTAACAGGGAACACTGAAGCTTTCTTT
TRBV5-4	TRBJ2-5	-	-	CASSLQGTQETQYF	TGTGCCAGCAGCTTACAGGGAACTCAGGAGACCCAGTACTTC
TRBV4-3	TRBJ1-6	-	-	CASSGTYNSPLHF	TGCGCCAGCAGCGGGACATATAATTCACCCCTCCACTTT